This T cell receptor beta chain was observed in a study of blood T cell repertoires in COVID-19. Whole-study context: Sites in the United States, Italy and Spain provided acute and convalescent COVID-19 samples.

Seattle patients were enrolled during active infection and followed longitudinally. The repertoire was sequenced with immunoSEQ multiplex PCR; TCRdb's copy has only in-frame clones and lacks some. This sample has about 250,000 clones, with roughly 89% found just once. The TCR sequence derives from a woman in her fifties or sixties with COVID-19, enrolled during active disease. Sequenced material: peripheral blood.

This chain's CDR3 is CASNRQGGIQPQHF. The CDR3 DNA reads TGTGCCAGCAATAGACAGGGGGGGATTCAGCCCCAGCATTTT. The V and J genes are TRBV19 and TRBJ1-5; 9 nucleotides match TRBD1. The CDR3 is 14 residues long. V gave up 9 bases and J gave up 6 bases; unmatched junction bases: 9. In germline, CDR1 is LNHDA, CDR2 SQIVND (reference sequence).